The 10 T cell receptor beta chains in this list originate from one sample, sequenced in a study of spatial heterogeneity in lung cancer. Time point described: blood at routine non-recurrence follow-up after resection. Unsorted tumor, nontumor lung tissue or cryopreserved PBMC supplied the whole RNA. TCRdb recomputed calls from the 5' RACE reads with MiXCR, one row per CDR3 protein. The repertoire holds 51,000 or so distinct CDR3 sequences, with around 7% as singletons. Sequenced here: PBMCs, sampled at follow-up. The origin of the receptors is a female donor with early-stage non-small cell lung cancer.

This clonotype was counted at least ten times. J is TRBJ2-3 and V is TRBV4-1, with D hard to call. CDR1 and CDR2 from the germline V gene are MGHRA and YSYEKL. V gave up 1 base and J gave up 1 base, with 6 bases separating them. This CDR3 comprises 14 residues. For the CDR3, the DNA is TGCGCCAGCAGCCAAGGGGCAGGCACAGATACGCAGTATTTT. Translated: CASSQGAGTDTQYF.

The sample holds a few counts of this clonotype. The chain has TRBV9 and TRBJ2-5; D is perhaps TRBD1 or TRBD2 (5 bases each). The CDR3 totals 13 residues. V lost 7 bases and J 9 bases, leaving 19 bases between the germline ends. Germline V gives CDR1 SGDLS, CDR2 YYNGEE. The CDR3 coding sequence is TGTGCCAGCGGTAGGTCGGGGCCCGGGGCCCAGTACTTC. Protein product: CASGRSGPGAQYF.

The gene calls are TRBV7-9 and TRBJ2-1, with no clear D. The germline V gene has CDR1 SEHNR and CDR2 FQNEAQ (reference sequence). This CDR3 has 14 residues. V shed 1 base and J shed 9 bases, with 13 bases lying between them. The CDR3 is CASSLEGSSGEQFF. The DNA for the CDR3 is TGTGCCAGCAGCTTAGAGGGCAGCTCCGGTGAGCAGTTCTTC.

The chain uses TRBV7-2 and TRBJ2-3, with 7 nucleotides matching TRBD1. V gave up 5 bases and J gave up 4 bases; unmatched junction bases: 6. The V gene's germline CDR1 is SGHTA and CDR2 FQGNSA. The CDR3 has 14 residues. The CDR3 spells CASSPRQGADTQYF. CDR3 coding DNA: TGTGCCAGCAGCCCACGACAGGGAGCAGATACGCAGTATTTT. The full variable domain, with the rest looked up from reference TRBV7-2 and TRBJ2-3, is GAGVSQSPSNKVTEKGKDVELRCDPISGHTALYWYRQSLGQGLEFLIYFQGNSAPDKSGLPSDRFSAERTGGSVSTLTIQRTQQEDSAVYLCASSPRQGADTQYFGPGTRLTVL.

This clonotype was counted many times. V is TRBV5-1 and J is TRBJ2-3; possible D gene TRBD1, 5 bases. The CDR3 extends over 15 amino acids. CDR1 and CDR2 from the germline V gene are SGHRS and YFSETQ. The germline V and J ends were trimmed by 4 bases and 4 bases, with 16 bases remaining between them. The CDR3 is CASSGARDGADTQYF. CDR3 coding DNA: TGCGCCAGCAGCGGAGCCAGGGATGGGGCAGATACGCAGTATTTT.

This clonotype came up many times. V usage is TRBV20-1 and J usage is TRBJ2-2; D assignment may be TRBD1 or TRBD2 (6 bases each). Per the germline V gene, CDR1 is DFQATT and CDR2 is SNEGSKA (reference sequence). The ends were cut back, 5 bases at V and 4 bases at J, with 11 bases in the middle. This CDR3 has 13 amino acids. CDR3 DNA sequence: TGCAGTGCTGCGCCGGGGGCCACCGGGGAGCTGTTTTTT. Its translation: CSAAPGATGELFF.

This clonotype was observed at least ten times. CDR3 sequence reads: CASTYRRDRGNQPQHF. In DNA, the CDR3 is TGTGCCAGTACTTATCGGAGAGACAGGGGGAATCAGCCCCAGCATTTT. The chain joins TRBV19 to TRBJ1-5; 9 bases are a match to TRBD1. Germline CDR1 reads LNHDA; CDR2 reads SQIVND (reference sequence). The J segment lost 4 bases and the V segment lost 7 bases, leaving 11 bases of the junction unmatched. This CDR3 region has 16 residues.

DNA of the CDR3: TGTGCCTGGAGGACGGGACAGGGGGCCTACGAGCAGTACTTC. This sequence encodes CAWRTGQGAYEQYF. The chain recombines TRBV30 with TRBJ2-7, with TRBD1 matching 11 bases. V was clipped by 3 bases and J by 2 bases; unmatched bases: 3. Germline V gene data show CDR1 as GTSNPN and CDR2 as SVGIG (reference sequence). The CDR3 is 14 residues long.

By its share, this clonotype is medium-sized. This chain links TRBV6-2 or TRBV6-3 with TRBJ1-1, with a possible D match to TRBD1 (5 bases). CDR1 is MNHEY, CDR2 SVGEGT, per germline. The V gene lost 5 bases and the J gene lost 8 bases, with 12 bases spanning the gap. This CDR3 region has 12 residues. CDR3 coding DNA: TGTGCCAGCAGTCACGGGACCCTCGAAGCTTTCTTT. The encoded protein is CASSHGTLEAFF.

V is TRBV5-4 and J is TRBJ2-3, with unresolved D. V was clipped by 4 bases and J by 5 bases, with 11 bases between them. The CDR3 spans 13 residues. Germline V gives CDR1 SGHNT, CDR2 YYREEE (reference sequence). The CDR3 DNA sequence: TGTGCCAGCAGCATCGATAGGGAAGATACGCAGTATTTT. It yields the protein CASSIDREDTQYF.